This T cell receptor (beta chain) originates from a study of spatial heterogeneity in lung cancer. Study-level background: Alpha-chain detections were consistently fewer than beta-chain detections among the sequences. Every unique TCR and UMI combination, on average, appeared more than ten times in raw reads.

Noted time point: sample taken at primary tumor resection. Extraction of whole RNA from tumor, nontumor lung or frozen PBMC preceded unsorted sequencing. The donors were 72 patients with non-small cell lung cancer that was early-stage and untreated. Unique molecular identifiers, one per molecule, were present on every TCR cDNA molecule. From the 5' RACE reads, TCRdb called clonotypes with MiXCR, one entry per CDR3 protein. Among about 27,000 distinct CDR3 sequences listed, 5.5% to 7% were seen once. This clonotype was counted many times. V dropped 2 bases and J dropped 6 bases, with 9 bases sitting between them. Germline values: CDR1 LGHNT, CDR2 FRNRAP. The CDR3 runs 13 residues.

The sequences come from PBMCs, collected at surgery. The J gene is TRBJ2-3, the V gene TRBV12-5, with unresolved D. This TCR came from a male donor with early-stage non-small cell lung cancer. In DNA form, the CDR3 reads TGTGCTAGTGGTTTGAAGGTGGGGGATACGCAGTATTTT. Protein product: CASGLKVGDTQYF. Full variable domain (rest looked up from reference TRBV12-5 and TRBJ2-3): DARVTQTPRHKVTEMGQEVTMRCQPILGHNTVFWYRQTMMQGLELLAYFRNRAPLDDSGMPKDRFSAEMPDATLATLKIQPSEPRDSAVYFCASGLKVGDTQYFGPGTRLTVL.